This T cell receptor beta chain comes out of a study of blood T cell repertoires in COVID-19. The data were produced by immunoSEQ multiplex PCR, yet TCRdb's version contains in-frame clones alone and is incomplete. This sample has 150,000 or so clones, with approximately 79% found just once. Germline loops: CDR1 SGHRS, CDR2 YFSETQ. CDR3 length: 13 amino acids. The V end was cut by 4 bases, the J end by 3 bases, with 8 bases between. The chain is built from TRBV5-1 and TRBJ2-1; TRBD1 might be the D (6 bases). The sequence derives from a woman aged 80 or over with acute or convalescent COVID-19. Sequenced input: peripheral blood. CDR3: CASSQDSYNEQFF. CDR3 DNA: TGCGCCAGCAGCCAGGACAGCTACAATGAGCAGTTCTTC.